Following are 7 T cell receptor beta chains from one sample sequenced in a study of CXCR3-negative and CXCR3-positive naive CD8 T cells. The method, 5' RACE with UMI labels, was used to prepare the TRB cDNA libraries. Following a re-call of the 5' RACE reads, TCRdb has one entry per CDR3 protein and lacks DNA. The listing records 40,000 to 45,000 distinct CDR3 sequences. The sample taken for sequencing was memory CD8+ T cells from blood. Every receptor here comes from a human donor in good health. Some clones in this sample may be carry-over from other donors' samples.

The chain links TRBV28 to TRBJ2-2; TCRdb gives TRBD1 as the D gene, but with no DNA this cannot be confirmed. There are 15 residues in the CDR3. Germline V gene data show CDR1 as MDHEN and CDR2 as SYDVKM. CDR3 residues: CASGTEGARTGELFF. Full variable domain (remainder filled in from reference TRBV28 and TRBJ2-2): DVKVTQSSRYLVKRTGEKVFLECVQDMDHENMFWYRQDPGLGLRLIYFSYDVKMKEKGDIPEGYSVSREKKERFSLILESASTNQTSMYLCASGTEGARTGELFFGEGSRLTVL.

This rearrangement joins TRBV20-1 to TRBJ1-4. Germline V gives CDR1 DFQATT, CDR2 SNEGSKA (reference sequence). CDR3 length equals 16 residues. The CDR3 loop reads CSARDLLAGEGEKLFF.

The chain uses TRBV7-6 and TRBJ2-7. Germline-derived CDR1 and CDR2 are SGHVS and FNYEAQ. This CDR3 has 15 amino acids. Here the CDR3 reads CASSLEPTDAYEQYF.

The chain carries TRBV6-2 or TRBV6-3 and TRBJ2-1. This CDR3 is 15 amino acids long. In germline, CDR1 is MNHEY, CDR2 SVGEGT. CDR3: CASSHTESSYNEQFF.

Measured by frequency, this clonotype is medium-sized. V and J are TRBV7-2 and TRBJ2-6; TCRdb designates TRBD1, a call that cannot be tested without DNA. Germline V gives CDR1 SGHTA, CDR2 FQGNSA. CDR3 length: 22 residues. The CDR3 region is CASSPHLTGGYVSASGANVLTF.

This chain connects TRBV6-1 to TRBJ2-1; no DNA is available, so the TRBD2 call from TCRdb remains unchecked. This CDR3 is built from 15 residues. CDR1 and CDR2 from the germline V gene are MNHNS and SASEGT. The CDR3 loop reads CASTVAGGSYNEQFF.

The chain carries TRBV6-5 and TRBJ1-3. Germline lookup yields CDR1 MNHEY and CDR2 SVGAGI. The CDR3 runs 14 residues. The CDR3 sequence is CASSYSKRRDTIYF.